A selection of T cell receptor beta chains follows, all from one sample in a study of molecular identifiers for immune sequencing clone quantification. One entry per CDR3 protein results from TCRdb running MiXCR on the PCR reads. Of hundreds of thousands of distinct CDR3 sequences listed, 20% were seen once; the top ten hold roughly 0.9%. Source material: naive CD8+ T cells from blood, with Jurkat cell RNA spiked in. The receptor source for this set is a human donor in good health. Some libraries in this study had Jurkat cell RNA spiked in. CDR3s include the opening cysteine and the closing phenylalanine or tryptophan. Each record gives: D gene, clone size, CDR3 length, J gene, V gene, CDR3 protein, CDR3 DNA. D genes are given only for firm matches. Size values are once, few and many counts, or a class for expanded clones, and some rows have none.

D: NA; size: few; length: 16; J: TRBJ2-2; V: TRBV25-1; CDR3: CASSELGGPNTGELFF; DNA: TGTGCCAGCAGTGAATTGGGGGGACCGAACACCGGGGAGCTGTTTTTT
D: TRBD1; size: NA; length: 16; J: TRBJ2-1; V: TRBV4-3; CDR3: CASSQNAGQVYNEQLF; DNA: TGCGCCAGCAGCCAGAATGCGGGACAGGTCTACAATGAGCAGCTCTTC
D: TRBD2; size: few; length: 12; J: TRBJ2-7; V: TRBV30; CDR3: CAWNGGGYEQYF; DNA: TGTGCCTGGAATGGGGGGGGTTACGAGCAGTACTTC
D: NA; size: NA; length: 18; J: TRBJ2-2; V: TRBV19; CDR3: CASSSLFAGQPNTGELFF; DNA: TGTGCCAGTAGTTCTCTTTTTGCAGGACAGCCGAACACCGGGGAGCTGTTTTTT
D: NA; size: few; length: 13; J: TRBJ2-7; V: TRBV20-1; CDR3: CSASATVPGEQHF; DNA: TGCAGTGCTAGCGCGACGGTACCCGGCGAGCAGCACTTC
D: TRBD1; size: many; length: 14; J: TRBJ2-7; V: TRBV27; CDR3: CASGAVGGQYEQYF; DNA: TGTGCCAGCGGTGCGGTAGGGGGCCAATACGAGCAGTACTTC
D: NA; size: many; length: 16; J: TRBJ1-4; V: TRBV7-2; CDR3: CASSPTASSWGEKLFF; DNA: TGTGCCAGCAGCCCTACGGCGTCCTCCTGGGGCGAAAAACTGTTTTTT
D: NA; size: many; length: 16; J: TRBJ1-5; V: TRBV7-8; CDR3: CASSPLADSSNQPQHF; DNA: TGTGCCAGCAGCCCCCTTGCGGACAGTAGCAATCAGCCCCAGCATTTT
D: NA; size: few; length: 11; J: TRBJ1-1; V: TRBV5-5; CDR3: CASSELFEAFF; DNA: TGTGCCAGCAGCGAGCTCTTTGAAGCTTTCTTT
D: TRBD1; size: many; length: 17; J: TRBJ1-5; V: TRBV7-2; CDR3: CASSPDRVRHSNQPQHF; DNA: TGTGCCAGCAGCCCGGACAGGGTACGGCATAGCAATCAGCCCCAGCATTTT
D: NA; size: NA; length: 14; J: TRBJ1-1; V: TRBV4-1; CDR3: CASSQVAEGPEAFF; DNA: TGCGCCAGCAGCCAAGTCGCCGAGGGACCTGAAGCTTTCTTT
D: NA; size: few; length: 11; J: TRBJ2-7; V: TRBV30; CDR3: CAWGGAYEQYF; DNA: TGTGCCTGGGGGGGAGCTTACGAGCAGTACTTC
D: NA; size: many; length: 15; J: TRBJ1-5; V: TRBV2; CDR3: CASSELGVSNQPQHF; DNA: TGTGCCAGCAGTGAACTGGGGGTGAGCAATCAGCCCCAGCATTTT
D: NA; size: many; length: 17; J: TRBJ1-1; V: TRBV4-3; CDR3: CASSQDRSGGGGTEAFF; DNA: TGCGCCAGCAGCCAAGACCGTTCCGGGGGCGGGGGTACTGAAGCTTTCTTT
D: TRBD1; size: many; length: 15; J: TRBJ2-2; V: TRBV6-2/TRBV6-3; CDR3: CASSYTGVDTGELFF; DNA: TGTGCCAGCAGTTATACAGGGGTCGACACCGGGGAGCTGTTTTTT
D: TRBD2; size: few; length: 13; J: TRBJ2-7; V: TRBV11-2; CDR3: CASGGGPTNEQYF; DNA: TGTGCCAGCGGCGGGGGGCCTACCAACGAGCAGTACTTC
D: TRBD2; size: NA; length: 16; J: TRBJ2-2; V: TRBV27; CDR3: CASREGLAVNTGELFF; DNA: TGTGCCAGCAGGGAGGGACTAGCGGTTAACACCGGGGAGCTGTTTTTT
D: TRBD1; size: few; length: 18; J: TRBJ2-5; V: TRBV18; CDR3: CASSPGSFVRQGQETQYF; DNA: TGTGCCAGCTCACCAGGGTCTTTCGTCCGACAGGGGCAAGAGACCCAGTACTTC
D: NA; size: many; length: 12; J: TRBJ2-7; V: TRBV27; CDR3: CASSSPGAEQYF; DNA: TGTGCCAGCAGTTCCCCAGGGGCCGAGCAGTACTTC
D: TRBD2; size: many; length: 13; J: TRBJ2-1; V: TRBV30; CDR3: CAWSVVSGGEQFF; DNA: TGTGCCTGGAGTGTAGTTAGCGGGGGTGAGCAGTTCTTC
D: NA; size: NA; length: 15; J: TRBJ2-5; V: TRBV5-3; CDR3: CASSLILVRQETQYF; DNA: TGTGCCAGCAGCTTGATCCTGGTCAGGCAAGAGACCCAGTACTTC
D: NA; size: many; length: 16; J: TRBJ2-1; V: TRBV7-2; CDR3: CASSLDARLSYNEQFF; DNA: TGTGCCAGCAGCTTAGATGCTAGGCTTTCCTACAATGAGCAGTTCTTC
D: TRBD2; size: few; length: 18; J: TRBJ2-1; V: TRBV6-6; CDR3: CASSYSVQTSGKVGEQFF; DNA: TGTGCCAGCAGTTACTCTGTTCAGACTAGCGGGAAGGTTGGTGAGCAGTTCTTC
D: NA; size: many; length: 12; J: TRBJ2-3; V: TRBV6-2/TRBV6-3; CDR3: CASSYAKDTQYF; DNA: TGTGCCAGCAGTTACGCCAAAGATACGCAGTATTTT
D: NA; size: few; length: 15; J: TRBJ2-7; V: TRBV2; CDR3: CASSEALRNSYEQYF; DNA: TGTGCCAGCAGTGAAGCGCTAAGAAACTCCTACGAGCAGTACTTC
D: NA; size: many; length: 14; J: TRBJ2-3; V: TRBV12-3/TRBV12-4; CDR3: CASKPGGREDTQYF; DNA: TGTGCCAGCAAACCTGGCGGGCGCGAAGATACGCAGTATTTT
D: TRBD2; size: many; length: 14; J: TRBJ2-1; V: TRBV19; CDR3: CASSPGLVMNEQFF; DNA: TGTGCCAGTAGCCCCGGACTAGTCATGAATGAGCAGTTCTTC
D: NA; size: many; length: 15; J: TRBJ1-5; V: TRBV6-2/TRBV6-3; CDR3: CASSYFGGVGQPQHF; DNA: TGTGCCAGCAGTTATTTTGGGGGCGTAGGTCAGCCCCAGCATTTT
D: NA; size: few; length: 12; J: TRBJ1-5; V: TRBV7-6; CDR3: CASSTGEGPAHF; DNA: TGTGCCAGCAGCACCGGGGAGGGGCCTGCTCATTTT
D: TRBD2; size: many; length: 16; J: TRBJ2-5; V: TRBV29-1; CDR3: CSVEFSSGGVQETQYF; DNA: TGCAGCGTTGAATTCTCTAGCGGGGGGGTCCAAGAGACCCAGTACTTC
D: NA; size: many; length: 17; J: TRBJ1-2; V: TRBV19; CDR3: CASSILIRGSANYGYTF; DNA: TGTGCCAGTAGTATCCTCATTAGGGGCTCAGCTAACTATGGCTACACCTTC
D: NA; size: few; length: 14; J: TRBJ1-2; V: TRBV14; CDR3: CASSPWSLSYGYTF; DNA: TGTGCCAGCTCCCCGTGGAGTTTGAGCTATGGCTACACCTTC
D: NA; size: many; length: 14; J: TRBJ1-1; V: TRBV27; CDR3: CASSLSPGLAEAFF; DNA: TGTGCCAGCAGTTTATCACCGGGGCTAGCTGAAGCTTTCTTT
D: NA; size: many; length: 15; J: TRBJ2-3; V: TRBV12-3/TRBV12-4; CDR3: CASSTPRGPTDTQYF; DNA: TGTGCCAGCAGTACCCCCCGGGGTCCCACAGATACGCAGTATTTT
D: NA; size: many; length: 16; J: TRBJ2-5; V: TRBV6-6; CDR3: CASKGRELWTQETQYF; DNA: TGTGCCAGCAAAGGCCGGGAGCTTTGGACCCAAGAGACCCAGTACTTC
D: TRBD2; size: many; length: 15; J: TRBJ2-2; V: TRBV6-5; CDR3: CASNSGTTNTGELFF; DNA: TGTGCCAGCAATAGCGGGACTACCAACACCGGGGAGCTGTTTTTT
D: NA; size: few; length: 15; J: TRBJ2-6; V: TRBV9; CDR3: CASSPGQCGANVLTF; DNA: TGTGCAAGCAGCCCCGGGCAGTGTGGGGCCAACGTCCTGACTTTC
D: TRBD1; size: many; length: 13; J: TRBJ2-3; V: TRBV29-1; CDR3: CSAWGQGPDTQYF; DNA: TGCAGCGCTTGGGGACAGGGTCCAGATACGCAGTATTTT
D: NA; size: few; length: 13; J: TRBJ2-7; V: TRBV12-3/TRBV12-4; CDR3: CASSSTLTYEQYF; DNA: TGTGCCAGCAGTTCGACTCTAACCTACGAGCAGTACTTC
D: TRBD2; size: few; length: 16; J: TRBJ2-2; V: TRBV20-1; CDR3: CSARKRGSDGIGELFF; DNA: TGCAGTGCTAGGAAGCGGGGCAGCGACGGGATCGGGGAGCTGTTTTTT
D: TRBD2; size: NA; length: 15; J: TRBJ2-1; V: TRBV15; CDR3: CATSRVAGEYNEQFF; DNA: TGTGCCACCAGCAGAGTAGCGGGGGAATACAATGAGCAGTTCTTC
D: NA; size: few; length: 17; J: TRBJ1-3; V: TRBV4-3; CDR3: CASSQGIGTISGNTIYF; DNA: TGCGCCAGCAGCCAAGGGATAGGGACAATCTCTGGAAACACCATATATTTT
D: NA; size: few; length: 12; J: TRBJ2-5; V: TRBV12-3/TRBV12-4; CDR3: CASSPLRETQYF; DNA: TGTGCCAGCAGTCCCCTGAGAGAGACCCAGTACTTC
D: TRBD1; size: NA; length: 13; J: TRBJ2-7; V: TRBV20-1; CDR3: CSAREQGFYEQYF; DNA: TGCAGTGCTAGAGAACAGGGGTTCTACGAGCAGTACTTC
D: NA; size: many; length: 15; J: TRBJ2-5; V: TRBV6-5; CDR3: CASSYNGGDQETQYF; DNA: TGTGCCAGCAGTTATAACGGGGGCGACCAAGAGACCCAGTACTTC
D: NA; size: NA; length: 16; J: TRBJ2-2; V: TRBV3-1; CDR3: CASRDTPGQNTGELFF; DNA: TGTGCCAGCAGAGATACCCCGGGACAGAACACCGGGGAGCTGTTTTTT
D: NA; size: NA; length: 14; J: TRBJ1-4; V: TRBV12-5; CDR3: CASGLVSPLERLFF; DNA: TGTGCTAGTGGTTTGGTATCTCCTTTGGAAAGACTGTTTTTT
D: NA; size: few; length: 15; J: TRBJ2-7; V: TRBV6-2/TRBV6-3; CDR3: CASSAERQRSYEQYF; DNA: TGTGCCAGCAGTGCCGAGAGACAACGCTCCTACGAGCAGTACTTC
D: TRBD1; size: few; length: 16; J: TRBJ2-2; V: TRBV7-9; CDR3: CASSPPTGGNTGELFF; DNA: TGTGCCAGCAGCCCACCTACAGGGGGCAACACCGGGGAGCTGTTTTTT
D: TRBD1; size: many; length: 17; J: TRBJ1-4; V: TRBV7-2; CDR3: CASSWPGQGATNEKLFF; DNA: TGTGCCAGCAGCTGGCCGGGACAGGGGGCAACTAATGAAAAACTGTTTTTT
D: TRBD2; size: many; length: 19; J: TRBJ2-1; V: TRBV4-3; CDR3: CASSQDFLSSGGAANEQFF; DNA: TGCGCCAGCAGCCAAGATTTCCTTTCTAGCGGGGGGGCCGCTAATGAGCAGTTCTTC
D: TRBD1; size: many; length: 16; J: TRBJ1-4; V: TRBV2; CDR3: CASSEDRGPTNEKLFF; DNA: TGTGCCAGCAGTGAAGACAGGGGGCCAACTAATGAAAAACTGTTTTTT
D: NA; size: NA; length: 15; J: TRBJ2-2; V: TRBV7-7; CDR3: CAGSLTGANTGELFF; DNA: TGTGCTGGCAGCTTGACAGGAGCGAACACCGGGGAGCTGTTTTTT
D: NA; size: few; length: 16; J: TRBJ1-5; V: TRBV27; CDR3: CASSLGGGLSNQPQHF; DNA: TGTGCCAGCAGTTTGGGAGGGGGGTTAAGTAATCAGCCCCAGCATTTT
D: NA; size: many; length: 14; J: TRBJ1-2; V: TRBV29-1; CDR3: CSVEMSAPNYGYTF; DNA: TGCAGCGTTGAAATGTCAGCTCCGAACTATGGCTACACCTTC
D: NA; size: many; length: 16; J: TRBJ1-1; V: TRBV28; CDR3: CASMRIRGHVNTEAFF; DNA: TGTGCCAGCATGAGGATCCGGGGACATGTTAACACTGAAGCTTTCTTT
D: NA; size: few; length: 15; J: TRBJ2-1; V: TRBV4-3; CDR3: CASSQDSTSYNEQFF; DNA: TGCGCCAGCAGCCAAGACAGTACGTCCTACAATGAGCAGTTCTTC
D: NA; size: many; length: 17; J: TRBJ2-5; V: TRBV12-5; CDR3: CASGLVLSGHPKATQYF; DNA: TGTGCTAGTGGTTTGGTACTTTCGGGACACCCCAAGGCGACCCAGTACTTC
D: NA; size: many; length: 13; J: TRBJ2-7; V: TRBV2; CDR3: CASSTGVTYEQYF; DNA: TGTGCCAGCAGTACCGGGGTCACCTACGAGCAGTACTTC